A single sample gave rise to the 19 T cell receptor beta chains below, sequenced in a study of T cells in Graves' hyperthyroidism and ophthalmopathy. TCR beta CDR3 regions were amplified from RNA. The study used the HTBI primer set for a first-round RT-PCR of the TCR CDR3. One entry per CDR3 protein, called by TCRdb with MiXCR from the multiplex PCR reads. The table records some 400,000 distinct CDR3 sequences, approximately 19% of them present only once. The sequencing sample was made of blood. These receptors were obtained from a young woman with Graves' hyperthyroidism.

This chain uses TRBV25-1 with TRBJ2-5; D perhaps matches TRBD1 (6 bases). The CDR3 length is 14 residues. CDR1 is MGHDK and CDR2 is SYGVNS in the germline V gene. V gave up 2 bases and J gave up 5 bases, with 12 bases separating them. Here the CDR3 reads CASSESQGTETQYF. CDR3 nucleotide sequence: TGTGCCAGCAGTGAAAGCCAGGGGACGGAGACCCAGTACTTC.

In this sample, this clonotype turned up many times. V gene TRBV20-1 combines with J gene TRBJ2-7; no clear D. Trimming removed 6 bases at V and 2 bases at J, with 11 bases between. The CDR3 extends over 12 amino acids. The germline V gene encodes CDR1 DFQATT and CDR2 SNEGSKA (reference sequence). DNA for the CDR3: TGCAGTGCCCGGCAATCAACCTACGAGCAGTACTTC. As protein: CSARQSTYEQYF.

The genes are TRBV2 and TRBJ1-1, with D unclear. The CDR3 is made up of 14 amino acids. In germline, CDR1 is SNHLY, CDR2 FYNNEI. V was trimmed by 8 bases and J by 0 bases, leaving 13 bases between them. This CDR3 reads CASQPVYLNTEAFF. CDR3 nucleotide sequence: TGTGCCAGCCAACCCGTTTACCTGAACACTGAAGCTTTCTTT. Based on the CDR3 plus reference TRBV2 and TRBJ1-1, the full variable domain is EPEVTQTPSHQVTQMGQEVILRCVPISNHLYFYWYRQILGQKVEFLVSFYNNEISEKSEIFDDQFSVERPDGSNFTLKIRSTKLEDSAMYFCASQPVYLNTEAFFGQGTRLTVV.

The table lists this clonotype with many counts. J is TRBJ1-1 and V is TRBV27; D unclear. V was cut by 6 bases and J by 5 bases, with 16 bases left in between. Germline CDR1 and CDR2: MNHEY and SMNVEV (reference sequence). The CDR3 is made up of 14 amino acids. The CDR3 protein is CASSHTGRGTEAFF. The DNA of the CDR3 is TGTGCCAGCAGCCATACCGGCAGAGGGACTGAAGCTTTCTTT.

V is TRBV27 and J is TRBJ1-1; TRBD1 aligns across 7 bases. Germline CDR1 reads MNHEY; CDR2 reads SMNVEV (reference sequence). CDR3 length: 15 residues. Trimming at V came to 5 bases and at J to 0 bases, leaving 6 bases not matched to a gene. The CDR3 bases are TGTGCCAGCAGTCAGAACAGGGGCTTGAACACTGAAGCTTTCTTT. Amino acid sequence: CASSQNRGLNTEAFF.

The table lists this clonotype with many counts. The J gene is TRBJ1-1, the V gene TRBV3-1; D not resolved. V lost 4 bases and J lost 8, with 8 bases in between. CDR1 and CDR2 (germline): LGHDT, YNNKEL (reference sequence). This CDR3 comprises 11 residues. The DNA of the CDR3 is TGTGCCAGCAGCCGAGAACTCGAAGCTTTCTTT. Its translation: CASSRELEAFF.

The V and J genes are TRBV6-1 and TRBJ2-6; tentatively, D is TRBD1 (6 bases). Trimming removed 3 bases at V and 0 bases at J, with 9 bases between. Germline CDR1 and CDR2: MNHNS and SASEGT. The CDR3 totals 16 residues. Here the CDR3 reads CASSEGHLSGANVLTF. CDR3 in DNA: TGTGCCAGCAGTGAGGGACACCTCTCTGGGGCCAACGTCCTGACTTTC.

This clonotype was counted many times. The V gene is TRBV6-1, the J gene TRBJ2-7; D might be TRBD2 (6 bases). Germline V lookup: CDR1 MNHNS, CDR2 SASEGT. The CDR3 runs 14 residues. The ends were cut back, 3 bases at V and 3 bases at J, with 12 bases in the middle. The CDR3 DNA reads TGTGCCAGCAGTGACTATGCGGGGTACTACGAGCAGTACTTC. It codes for CASSDYAGYYEQYF.

This clonotype was counted a few times. Given a much more abundant clone one base away, this may be a read error. The CDR3 DNA reads as TGTGCCAGCAGCTTATGGGTCGACACCGGGGAGCTGTTTTTT. It yields the protein CASSLWVDTGELFF. The chain carries TRBV11-2 and TRBJ2-2, with D unclear. V gave up 2 bases and J gave up 3 bases, with 7 bases separating them. CDR3 length: 14 residues. The germline V gene has CDR1 SGHAT and CDR2 FQNNGV.

This clonotype occurred many times. The chain carries TRBV2 and TRBJ2-7, with D possibly TRBD1 on 5 matching bases. CDR3 length: 14 residues. Germline CDR1 SNHLY, CDR2 FYNNEI. Trimming cost V 8 bases and J 0 bases, with 14 bases left between them. The CDR3 loop is CASGKRQSSYEQYF. CDR3 sequence (DNA): TGTGCCAGCGGGAAGAGACAGAGCTCCTACGAGCAGTACTTC.

This clonotype was seen only a few times. The junction differs from germline at one of its ends, possibly a read error. V is TRBV15 and J is TRBJ2-4; TRBD1 or TRBD2 may be the D gene (5 bases each). Looked up from germline, CDR1 is LNHNV and CDR2 is YYDKDF (reference sequence). The CDR3 loop spans 14 amino acids. CDR3 coding DNA: TGTGCCACCAGCCCCCGGGACGGGGTAAACATTAAGTACTTC. Translating gives CATSPRDGVNIKYF.

This clonotype appeared many times. The genes are TRBV6-1 and TRBJ2-6, with D hard to call. Germline values: CDR1 MNHNS, CDR2 SASEGT. Trimming removed 4 bases from V and 3 bases from J, with 10 bases in between. This CDR3 comprises 15 residues. CDR3 DNA sequence: TGTGCCAGCAGTGGGGAATTGGGTGGGGCCAACGTCCTGACTTTC. Translating it yields CASSGELGGANVLTF.

This clonotype was counted ten times or more. The chain links TRBV27 to TRBJ1-5; D is undetermined. This CDR3 is 13 amino acids long. CDR1 MNHEY and CDR2 SMNVEV come from the germline V gene (reference sequence). The germline V and J ends were trimmed by 4 bases and 7 bases, with 11 bases remaining between them. The CDR3 is CASSWTVQQPQHF. CDR3 nucleotides: TGTGCCAGCAGTTGGACCGTTCAACAGCCCCAGCATTTT.

The J gene is TRBJ1-1, the V gene TRBV5-1; D remains unclear. V was pared by 2 bases and J by 6 bases, with 14 bases between. The CDR3 totals 14 residues. CDR1 and CDR2 from the germline V gene are SGHRS and YFSETQ. The CDR3 DNA sequence: TGCGCCAGCAGCTTCCCGGGGAGGATGGCTGAAGCTTTCTTT. It specifies CASSFPGRMAEAFF. Full variable domain (remainder filled in from reference TRBV5-1 and TRBJ1-1): KAGVTQTPRYLIKTRGQQVTLSCSPISGHRSVSWYQQTPGQGLQFLFEYFSETQRNKGNFPGRFSGRQFSNSRSEMNVSTLELGDSALYLCASSFPGRMAEAFFGQGTRLTVV.

This clonotype was recorded at least ten times. The V gene is TRBV5-1, the J gene TRBJ1-1, with TRBD1 identical over 7 bases. V was pared by 5 bases and J by 6 bases, with 10 bases of the junction left unmatched. The CDR3 spans 14 residues. Germline CDR1 is SGHRS and CDR2 is YFSETQ. CDR3 protein: CASSSDRSGAEAFF. DNA of the CDR3: TGCGCCAGCAGTTCGGACAGGTCCGGGGCTGAAGCTTTCTTT.

This clonotype was picked up many times. This chain connects TRBV6-2 or TRBV6-3 to TRBJ2-7; 11 positions match TRBD2. The CDR3 has 16 residues. V gave up 8 bases and J gave up 0 bases; unmatched junction bases: 9. Per germline, CDR1 MNHEY and CDR2 SVGEGT. CDR3 residues: CASHTSGGFSSYEQYF. The DNA of the CDR3 is TGTGCCAGCCATACTAGCGGGGGTTTCAGCTCCTACGAGCAGTACTTC.

V is TRBV3-1 and J is TRBJ1-5; weak D call: TRBD1 (6 bases). V lost 0 bases to trimming and J lost 6 bases, with 6 bases between them. The CDR3 sequence is 13 residues long. Germline V lookup: CDR1 LGHDT, CDR2 YNNKEL (reference sequence). The CDR3 coding sequence is TGTGCCAGCAGCCAAGAAGGGGGTCAGCCCCAGCATTTT. The encoded protein is CASSQEGGQPQHF. Full variable domain (remainder filled in from reference TRBV3-1 and TRBJ1-5): DTAVSQTPKYLVTQMGNDKSIKCEQNLGHDTMYWYKQDSKKFLKIMFSYNNKELIINETVPNRFSPKSPDKAHLNLHINSLELGDSAVYFCASSQEGGQPQHFGDGTRLSIL.

This clonotype appeared many times. The V gene is TRBV24-1, the J gene TRBJ1-1, with D perhaps matching TRBD1 (5 bases). Germline values: CDR1 KGHDR, CDR2 SFDVKD. Trimming removed 2 bases at V and 8 bases at J, with 17 bases between. CDR3 length equals 15 residues. Here the CDR3 reads CATSDSHVGTAEAFF. CDR3 sequence (DNA): TGTGCCACCAGTGATTCGCACGTAGGGACCGCGGAAGCTTTCTTT.

This clonotype came up many times. The gene calls are TRBV12-3 or TRBV12-4 and TRBJ1-5, with 8 bases matching TRBD1. The ends lost 6 bases at V and 5 bases at J; junction bases unmatched: 6. There are 14 residues in the CDR3. DNA for the CDR3: TGTGCCAGCAGCCTTCAGGGGGCGTATCAGCCCCAGCATTTT. Residues: CASSLQGAYQPQHF.